This record covers a single T cell receptor (beta chain). What it recognizes is unknown. V shed 8 bases, J shed 2 bases, and the junction held 12 bases outside the gene matches. The length of the CDR3 is 16 residues. Germline V lookup: CDR1 MNHEY, CDR2 SVGEGT. These data originate in a study of Graves' ophthalmopathy and Graves' hyperthyroidism. No progression to ophthalmopathy over 18 months defined stable hyperthyroidism. Study-level points and caveats: Ophthalmopathy progression prediction by the model yielded a sensitivity of about 70% and a specificity of around 72%.

RNA transcripts yielded amplified TCR beta CDR3 regions. Scientists carried out first-round RT-PCR using HTBI primers and then a second-round multiplex PCR. TCRdb reprocessed the multiplex PCR reads via MiXCR and lists one record per CDR3 protein. Among roughly 400,000 distinct CDR3 sequences listed, roughly 15% were seen once. The sequence was collected from an adult woman with stable Graves' hyperthyroidism. The sample comprised peripheral blood. The chain joins TRBV6-2 or TRBV6-3 to TRBJ1-5; TRBD1 matches at 7 bases. The CDR3 region is CASRKAGGSRNQPQHF. In DNA form, the CDR3 reads TGTGCCAGCCGAAAAGCAGGGGGGAGTCGCAATCAGCCCCAGCATTTT.